The sequence of this T cell receptor beta chain was determined in a study of cytomegalovirus exposure and HLA in healthy donors. For the study at large: Early released data had 65 million to 100 million unique TCRs, all coming from HLA-typed donors.

The PCR made use of 60 Vbeta and 13 Jbeta primers. Profiling relied on immunoSEQ multiplex PCR, and the TCRdb table lists in-frame clones only, not all of them. The sample lists hundreds of thousands of clones, 76% occurring once. As concerns this clone: Its antigen is unknown.

Unrecorded immune exposures were likely, despite nominal health at sampling. Study-level points and caveats: In a later analysis, most CMV-associated TCR beta chains appeared HLA-restricted.

Sequences were obtained from PBMCs. The source of this sequence is a man between 18 and 35 years old in good health and CMV-seronegative.

The CDR3 DNA sequence: TGTGCCAGCAGTGAATTCACAGTGAATGAAAAACTGTTTTTT. The encoded protein is CASSEFTVNEKLFF. The chain links TRBV25-1 to TRBJ1-4, with D unclear. Trimming removed 1 base from V and 5 bases from J, with 8 bases in between. The CDR3 runs to 14 residues. The germline CDR1 and CDR2 sequences are MGHDK and SYGVNS.